The 11 T cell receptor beta chains reported below all come from one sample, sequenced in a study of blood T cell repertoires in COVID-19. This table comes from immunoSEQ multiplex PCR, and its TCRdb copy is limited to in-frame clones, with some not included. The profile shows about 78,000 clones, more than 70% of them singletons. Sequences were obtained from peripheral blood. The receptors were gathered from a man in his 70s with active or convalescent COVID-19.

J is TRBJ1-2 and V is TRBV28; perhaps TRBD1 as D (6 bases). Germline V gives CDR1 MDHEN, CDR2 SYDVKM. The CDR3 is 15 residues long. The V end lost 6 bases, the J end lost 4 bases, and 18 bases lay between the germline ends. For the CDR3, the DNA is TGTGCCAGCAGCGGAACAGGGTCTCTAGTCTATGGCTACACCTTC. This codes for CASSGTGSLVYGYTF.

The chain uses TRBV19 and TRBJ2-1; the match to TRBD2 covers 8 bases. Trimming cost V 6 bases and J 7 bases; bases outside gene matches: 14. Germline V lookup: CDR1 LNHDA, CDR2 SQIVND (reference sequence). The CDR3 is made up of 16 amino acids. This CDR3 reads CASRPWGGLGGNEQFF. The CDR3 DNA sequence: TGTGCCAGTAGACCCTGGGGGGGACTAGGTGGTAATGAGCAGTTCTTC.

This chain uses TRBV10-1 with TRBJ2-5; possible D gene TRBD1, 6 bases. Germline assignment: CDR1 WNHNN and CDR2 SYGVQD (reference sequence). There are 14 residues in the CDR3. Trimming left V 4 bases short and J 0 bases short, with 9 bases between. CDR3 sequence reads: CASSAGQNQETQYF. CDR3 coding DNA: TGCGCCAGCAGTGCAGGACAGAACCAAGAGACCCAGTACTTC.

The chain combines TRBV29-1 with TRBJ2-5, with a possible D match to TRBD2 (6 bases). This CDR3 is 14 amino acids long. CDR1 and CDR2 from the germline V gene are SQVTM and ANQGSEA. V lost 1 base, J lost 5 bases, and 14 bases lay in between. CDR3 loop: CSVEAGLAMETQYF. CDR3 DNA: TGCAGCGTTGAAGCGGGACTCGCAATGGAGACCCAGTACTTC.

The chain uses TRBV11-2 and TRBJ2-3, with TRBD2 as a possible D gene (6 bases). V lost 5 bases and J lost 1, with 10 bases in between. The CDR3 has 14 amino acids. The germline V gene has CDR1 SGHAT and CDR2 FQNNGV. In nucleotides, the CDR3 is TGTGCCAGCAGCGGGTGGGGGGGCACAGATACGCAGTATTTT. Its protein product is CASSGWGGTDTQYF.

The V and J genes are TRBV19 and TRBJ1-5; D gene ambiguous. The CDR3 loop spans 14 amino acids. The V end was cut by 3 bases, the J end by 3 bases, with 9 bases between. In germline, CDR1 is LNHDA, CDR2 SQIVND (reference sequence). CDR3 nucleotide sequence: TGTGCCAGTAGTATCCCCCTATACAATCAGCCCCAGCATTTT. Protein product: CASSIPLYNQPQHF.

The rearrangement uses TRBV5-1 and TRBJ2-1, with D possibly being TRBD1 (6 bases). This CDR3 is 13 amino acids long. Trimming took off 5 bases at V and 5 bases at J, with 11 bases between the two ends. CDR1 and CDR2 from the germline V gene are SGHRS and YFSETQ. The CDR3, as DNA: TGCGCCAGCAGGGGGGCCGGGGACAATGAGCAGTTCTTC. Its protein product is CASRGAGDNEQFF.

The gene calls are TRBV5-1 and TRBJ1-2, with 8 bases fitting TRBD1. V lost 0 bases and J lost 6; bases outside the gene matches: 4. The V gene's germline CDR1 is SGHRS and CDR2 YFSETQ. CDR3 length: 14 amino acids. The CDR3 spells CASSLGQGRDGYTF. CDR3 DNA: TGCGCCAGCAGCTTGGGACAGGGGAGGGATGGCTACACCTTC.

The chain links TRBV9 to TRBJ2-1; tentative D call: TRBD2 (5 bases). Germline CDR1 is SGDLS and CDR2 is YYNGEE. V gave up 7 bases and J gave up 6 bases, with 17 bases separating them. The CDR3 is 14 residues long. This CDR3 reads CASDPEGLSNEQFF. Here the CDR3 DNA reads TGTGCCAGCGACCCTGAAGGACTCAGCAATGAGCAGTTCTTC.

The chain couples TRBV7-2 to TRBJ2-4; 7 positions agree with TRBD2. In germline, CDR1 is SGHTA, CDR2 FQGNSA. The CDR3 runs 17 residues. J was trimmed by 5 bases and V by 0 bases; bases with no gene match: 10. This CDR3 reads CASSLAGSGARENIQYF. Written as DNA, the CDR3 is TGTGCCAGCAGCTTAGCGGGCAGCGGGGCCAGGGAAAACATTCAGTACTTC. Together with reference TRBV7-2 and TRBJ2-4, the CDR3 gives the full variable domain: GAGVSQSPSNKVTEKGKDVELRCDPISGHTALYWYRQSLGQGLEFLIYFQGNSAPDKSGLPSDRFSAERTGGSVSTLTIQRTQQEDSAVYLCASSLAGSGARENIQYFGAGTRLSVL.

The rearrangement uses TRBV28 and TRBJ2-1, with 11 nucleotides matching TRBD2. The CDR3 is 16 amino acids. J was trimmed by 4 bases and V by 5 bases; bases with no gene match: 7. Germline CDR1 MDHEN, CDR2 SYDVKM. The CDR3 loop is CASSPHLAGGYNEQFF. The DNA of the CDR3 is TGTGCCAGCAGTCCACATCTAGCGGGAGGTTACAATGAGCAGTTCTTC.